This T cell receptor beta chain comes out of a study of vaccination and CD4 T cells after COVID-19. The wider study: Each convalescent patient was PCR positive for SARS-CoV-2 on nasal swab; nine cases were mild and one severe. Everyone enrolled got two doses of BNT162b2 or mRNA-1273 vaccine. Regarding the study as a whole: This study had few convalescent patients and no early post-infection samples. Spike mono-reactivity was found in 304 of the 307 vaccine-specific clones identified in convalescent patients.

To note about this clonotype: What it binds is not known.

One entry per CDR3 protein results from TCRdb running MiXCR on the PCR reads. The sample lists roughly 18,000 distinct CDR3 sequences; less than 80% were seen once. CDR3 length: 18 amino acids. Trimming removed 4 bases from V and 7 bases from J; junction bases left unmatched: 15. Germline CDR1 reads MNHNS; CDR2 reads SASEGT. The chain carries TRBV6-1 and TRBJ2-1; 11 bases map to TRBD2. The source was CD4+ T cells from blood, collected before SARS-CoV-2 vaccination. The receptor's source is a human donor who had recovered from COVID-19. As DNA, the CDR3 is TGTGCCAGCAGTGCCCTGGTCGGCATAGCGGGAGGGATAAATGAGCAGTTCTTC. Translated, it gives CASSALVGIAGGINEQFF.